Described below is a single T cell receptor beta chain sequence and its context. No antigen is known for it. The assay was immunoSEQ multiplex PCR, and TCRdb's table has in-frame clones only and misses some. The sample lists around 19,000 clones; roughly 74% were seen once. CDR1 and CDR2 (germline): KGHSH, LQKENI. The CDR3 is made up of 13 amino acids. V lost 2 bases and J 7 bases, leaving 11 bases between the germline ends. The data stem from a study of vaccination effects on CD4 cells after COVID-19. Within the ViraFEST assay, antigen-specific CD4+ T cells underwent expansion with viral peptide pools prior to sequencing. Between days 9 and 11 of culture, CD4+ T cells were separated out. Convalescent patients had PCR-confirmed SARS-CoV-2 infection between March and December 2020. In the cultures, half the medium was exchanged for IL-2 medium on days 3 and 7.

The TCR originated in a human donor who had a prior SARS-CoV-2 infection. The specimen comprised CD4+ T cells from PBMCs cultured with a peptide pool, sampled before COVID-19 vaccination. The chain has TRBV18 and TRBJ1-2; D is unresolved. For the CDR3, the DNA is TGTGCCAGCTCACCAAATGATTATTCTGGCTACACCTTC. Translated, it gives CASSPNDYSGYTF.